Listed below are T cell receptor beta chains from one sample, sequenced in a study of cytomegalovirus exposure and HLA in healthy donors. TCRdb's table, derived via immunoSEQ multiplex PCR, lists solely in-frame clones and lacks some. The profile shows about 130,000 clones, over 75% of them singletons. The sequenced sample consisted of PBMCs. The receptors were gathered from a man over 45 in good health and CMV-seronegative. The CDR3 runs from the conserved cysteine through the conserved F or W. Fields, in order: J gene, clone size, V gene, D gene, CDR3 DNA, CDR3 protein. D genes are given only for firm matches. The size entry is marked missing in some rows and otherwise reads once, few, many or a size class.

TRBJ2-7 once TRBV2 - TGTGCCAGCAATCAGGAATCTTTTAACGAGCAGTACTTC CASNQESFNEQYF
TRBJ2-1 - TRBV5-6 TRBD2 TGTGCCAGCAGCTCTTATCTAGCGGGAGCAGATGAGCAGTTCTTC CASSSYLAGADEQFF
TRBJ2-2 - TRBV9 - TGTGCCAGCAGCGTAGCCCAGGCGCCGACCGGGGAGCTGTTTTTT CASSVAQAPTGELFF
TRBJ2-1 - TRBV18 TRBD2 TGTGCCAGCTCGGCGGGAGGGTGGAATGAGCAGTTCTTC CASSAGGWNEQFF
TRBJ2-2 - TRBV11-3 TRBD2 TGTGCCAGCAGCTCCCGGGGACTAGCGGAGAAGACCGGGGAGCTGTTTTTT CASSSRGLAEKTGELFF
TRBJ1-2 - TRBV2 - TGTGCCAGCAGTCACACCGTTAACTATGGCTACACCTTC CASSHTVNYGYTF
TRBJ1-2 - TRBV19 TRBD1 TGTGCCAGTACTGATTTCGGGACAGCGTCTAACTATGGCTACACCTTC CASTDFGTASNYGYTF
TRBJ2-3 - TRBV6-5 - TGTGCCAGCAGTTGGCTCCAGGGAGGCCCAGATACGCAGTATTTT CASSWLQGGPDTQYF
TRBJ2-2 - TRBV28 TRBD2 TGTGCCAGCAGTCGCGGCGGGGGCACCGGGGAGCTGTTTTTT CASSRGGGTGELFF
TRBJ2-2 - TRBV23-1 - TGCGCCAGCAGTCAACCCTCCAGGGGAGCCGGGGAGCTGTTTTTT CASSQPSRGAGELFF
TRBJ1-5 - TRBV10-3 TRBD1 TGTGCCATCAGTTCGTCGGGACAGAATCAGCCCCAGCATTTT CAISSSGQNQPQHF
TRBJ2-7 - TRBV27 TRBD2 TGTGCCAGCAGTTTTCGGGGACTAGCCGCCGTCGAGCAGTACTTC CASSFRGLAAVEQYF
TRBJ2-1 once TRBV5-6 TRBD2 TGTGCCAGCAGCTTGGAAGCGGGACGTGAGACTTACAATGAGCAGTTCTTC CASSLEAGRETYNEQFF
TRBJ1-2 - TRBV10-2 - TGCGCCAGCAGTGAGATAGGACAGCTGTATGGCTACACCTTC CASSEIGQLYGYTF
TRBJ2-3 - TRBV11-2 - TGTGCCAGCAGCGAACAGAAGCCAGATACGCAGTATTTT CASSEQKPDTQYF
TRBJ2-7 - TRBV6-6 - TGTGCCAGCAGTTACTCGAGTAGCGGCGAGCAGTACTTC CASSYSSSGEQYF
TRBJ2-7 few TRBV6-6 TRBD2 TGTGCCAGCAGTTCGGGGACTAGCGGGAGTTACGAGCAGTACTTC CASSSGTSGSYEQYF
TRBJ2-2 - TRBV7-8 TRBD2 TGTGCCAGCAGGCGGGGTTCAGGCGGGAGGGCTACCGGGGAGCTGTTTTTT CASRRGSGGRATGELFF
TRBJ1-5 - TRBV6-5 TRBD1 TGTGCCAGCGGACAGGGCAGCAATCAGCCCCAGCATTTT CASGQGSNQPQHF
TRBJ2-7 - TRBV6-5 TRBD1 TGTGCCAGCAGTCGAGGGGACAGGGGCGGGTACGAGCAGTACTTC CASSRGDRGGYEQYF
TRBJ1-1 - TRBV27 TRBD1 TGTGCCAGCAGTCCTTGGGACAGGGCTGACACTGAAGCTTTCTTT CASSPWDRADTEAFF
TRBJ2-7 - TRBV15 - TGTGCCACCAGCAGAGGACAGTCCCCCTACGAGCAGTACTTC CATSRGQSPYEQYF
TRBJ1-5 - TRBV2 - TGTGCCAGCAGTGATCAGTCGCAGGCTGGCAATCAGCCCCAGCATTTT CASSDQSQAGNQPQHF
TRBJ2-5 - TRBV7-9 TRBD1 TGTGCCAGCAGCGCGAGGGCAGGGGGTTACCAAGAGACCCAGTACTTC CASSARAGGYQETQYF